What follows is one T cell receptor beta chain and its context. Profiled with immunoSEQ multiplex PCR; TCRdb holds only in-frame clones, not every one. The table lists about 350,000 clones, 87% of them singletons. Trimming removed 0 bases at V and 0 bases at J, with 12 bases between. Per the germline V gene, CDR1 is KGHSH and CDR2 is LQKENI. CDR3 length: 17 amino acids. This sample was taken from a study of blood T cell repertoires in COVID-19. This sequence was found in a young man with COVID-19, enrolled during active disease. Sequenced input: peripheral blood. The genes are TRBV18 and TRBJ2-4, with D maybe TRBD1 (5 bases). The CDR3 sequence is CASSPPGSDKAKNIQYF. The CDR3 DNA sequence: TGTGCCAGCTCACCACCGGGCTCGGACAAAGCCAAAAACATTCAGTACTTC.